The clone carrying this T cell receptor (beta chain) has a count of ten or more. Its target is unknown. This record comes from a study of T cell repertoires in cytomegalovirus infection. About the study: TCR beta signatures that were public indicated CMV infection and matching HLA type. Study-level points and caveats: Within the response measured ex vivo, HLA-C-restricted CMV-specific TCR beta clonotypes were dominant. The study identified carriers of CMV plus the relevant HLA from cumulative public TCR beta family frequency.

TCRdb re-called the reads through MiXCR, storing one row per CDR3 protein. The sample holds about 920,000 distinct CDR3 sequences; roughly 30% are singletons and the top ten take roughly 13%. Germline lookup yields CDR1 SGHVS and CDR2 FQNEAQ. The CDR3 contains 15 residues. Trimming shortened V by 0 bases and J by 0 bases, and 8 bases separated the two germline ends. The sequences come from cultured CD8+ T cells from PBMCs, collected from culture after CMV antigen stimulation. The J gene is TRBJ1-1, the V gene TRBV7-8; D not resolved. This TCR derives from a human donor in good health (CMV status not recorded). Some clones in this sample may be carry-over from other donors' samples. This CDR3 reads CASSLAVVLNTEAFF. CDR3 DNA sequence: TGTGCCAGCAGCTTAGCGGTAGTCTTGAACACTGAAGCTTTCTTT.